The 31 T cell receptor beta chains listed next were all sequenced from one sample in a study of T-cell memory formation after mild COVID-19. TCRdb re-called the 5' RACE reads through MiXCR, storing one row per CDR3 protein. The sample includes over 500,000 distinct CDR3 sequences, 15% to 20% seen only once; the top ten take 8.1%. The specimen sequenced was PBMCs or a T cell subset sorted from them (not recorded which). These receptors all come from an adult woman who had mild COVID-19 (a few samples of this study predate the infection). Cell type and time point are not known.

The rearrangement joins TRBV11-2 to TRBJ2-3; D gene ambiguous. Looked up from germline, CDR1 is SGHAT and CDR2 is FQNNGV. Between the trimmed V and J ends, which lost 5 bases and 5 bases, there was a span of 17 bases. CDR3 size: 15 residues. The CDR3, as DNA: TGTGCCAGCAGCCAAGGCGCCGGAACCGGAGATACGCAGTATTTT. This encodes CASSQGAGTGDTQYF.

This sequence joins TRBV7-3 and TRBJ1-1; tentatively, D is TRBD1 (5 bases). Germline V CDR1 and CDR2: SGHTA, FQGTGA. The CDR3 is 14 residues long. V lost 5 bases and J lost 4, with 14 bases in between. CDR3 sequence (DNA): TGTGCCAGCAGCGCCGGGGGTTCCGGCACTGAAGCTTTCTTT. The encoded protein is CASSAGGSGTEAFF.

The V call is TRBV28, the J call TRBJ2-1, with D perhaps matching TRBD1 or TRBD2 (6 bases each). There are 14 residues in the CDR3. Trimming shortened V by 6 bases and J by 13 bases, and 22 bases separated the two germline ends. Germline loops: CDR1 MDHEN, CDR2 SYDVKM. CDR3 nucleotide sequence: TGTGCCAGCAGGGGGTTAAACAGGGCGGGACCCCAGTTCTTC. Translated, it gives CASRGLNRAGPQFF.

The chain is built from TRBV30 and TRBJ2-3; 9 nucleotides line up with TRBD2. V lost 4 bases to trimming and J lost 2 bases; unmatched junction nucleotides: 4. Germline V gene sequence: CDR1 GTSNPN, CDR2 SVGIG (reference sequence). The CDR3 contains 14 residues. CDR3 residues: CAWKTSGHTDTQYF. The DNA for the CDR3 is TGTGCCTGGAAAACTAGCGGGCACACAGATACGCAGTATTTT. Supplemented by reference TRBV30 and TRBJ2-3, the full variable domain reads SQTIHQWPATLVQPVGSPLSLECTVEGTSNPNLYWYRQAAGRGLQLLFYSVGIGQISSEVPQNLSASRPQDRQFILSSKKLLLSDSGFYLCAWKTSGHTDTQYFGPGTRLTVL.

This clonotype was picked up a small number of times. The chain is built from TRBV6-1 and TRBJ2-7; the D is unclear. This CDR3 comprises 15 residues. Germline V lookup: CDR1 MNHNS, CDR2 SASEGT. Trimming took 3 bases from V and 4 from J, leaving 16 bases between them. CDR3 residues: CASSEGPPDVYEQYF. CDR3 nucleotides: TGTGCCAGCAGTGAGGGTCCACCTGACGTTTACGAGCAGTACTTC.

The chain uses TRBV9 and TRBJ1-1; D is ambiguous. Per germline, CDR1 SGDLS and CDR2 YYNGEE. Trimming left V 1 base short and J 3 bases short, with 16 bases between. CDR3 size: 16 residues. The CDR3 nucleotides are TGTGCCAGCAGCGTATCCCACGGCGGTCATCACACTGAAGCTTTCTTT. As protein: CASSVSHGGHHTEAFF.

The chain joins TRBV24-1 to TRBJ1-1; TRBD1 agrees at 8 bases. Germline trimming cut 3 bases from V and 7 bases from J; bases unmatched to any gene: 9. Germline V gives CDR1 KGHDR, CDR2 SFDVKD. The CDR3 covers 15 residues. CDR3 amino acids: CATSDPATGQGEAFF. The CDR3 coding sequence is TGTGCCACCAGTGATCCCGCCACTGGACAGGGTGAAGCTTTCTTT.

This clonotype was observed a few times. The J gene is TRBJ2-1, the V gene TRBV4-1; D unresolved. This CDR3 is 13 amino acids long. The germline V gene encodes CDR1 MGHRA and CDR2 YSYEKL. Trimming removed 4 bases from V and 5 bases from J, with 9 bases in between. CDR3 in DNA: TGCGCCAGCAGCCCCCGAACCAACAATGAGCAGTTCTTC. Translation gives CASSPRTNNEQFF.

This clonotype was seen a handful of times. CDR3 DNA sequence: TGTGCCAGCAGCTTTAGGGCGGGAGGGAACTACGAGCAGTACTTC. It yields the protein CASSFRAGGNYEQYF. The V and J genes are TRBV7-2 and TRBJ2-7, with 9 bases lining up with TRBD2. V gave up 3 bases and J gave up 3 bases; unmatched junction bases: 6. CDR1 and CDR2 (germline): SGHTA, FQGNSA. This CDR3 comprises 15 residues.

This clonotype was counted between two and nine times. The gene calls are TRBV19 and TRBJ2-5; 8 positions match TRBD1. Germline assignment: CDR1 LNHDA and CDR2 SQIVND (reference sequence). This CDR3 has 13 amino acids. The ends lost 5 bases at V and 3 bases at J; junction bases unmatched: 2. The DNA for the CDR3 is TGTGCCAGTAGTGAGGACAGGGAAGAGACCCAGTACTTC. Encoded protein: CASSEDREETQYF. Full variable domain (outside the CDR3, taken from reference TRBV19 and TRBJ2-5): DGGITQSPKYLFRKEGQNVTLSCEQNLNHDAMYWYRQDPGQGLRLIYYSQIVNDFQKGDIAEGYSVSREKKESFPLTVTSAQKNPTAFYLCASSEDREETQYFGPGTRLLVL.

The CDR3 DNA follows: TGCGCCAGCAGCTTGGCCGGGACAGGGATGGGCGAGCAGTACTTC. Translation: CASSLAGTGMGEQYF. This chain uses TRBV5-1 with TRBJ2-7, with 9 bases identical to TRBD1. With 0 bases clipped from V and 6 bases from J, the junction kept 7 bases outside the gene matches. Germline values: CDR1 SGHRS, CDR2 YFSETQ. CDR3 size: 15 residues.

This rearrangement joins TRBV29-1 to TRBJ2-2; D unresolved. The CDR3 is 12 residues long. CDR1 and CDR2 from the germline V gene are SQVTM and ANQGSEA. Trimming removed 5 bases from V and 4 bases from J, with 8 bases in between. The chain's CDR3 is CSVSQSTGELFF. For the CDR3, the DNA is TGCAGCGTTTCTCAAAGCACCGGGGAGCTGTTTTTT.

This clonotype was seen a handful of times. A junction end diverges from the germline sequence, so it may reflect a read error. This rearrangement joins TRBV5-1 to TRBJ1-2, with D perhaps TRBD1 (5 bases). Germline V gives CDR1 SGHRS, CDR2 YFSETQ. This CDR3 spans 12 amino acids. The CDR3 DNA reads as TGTGCCAGCAGCCAAGACAGCTATGGCTACACCTTC. It specifies CASSQDSYGYTF.

This chain links TRBV30 with TRBJ1-1; a weak D match, TRBD1 (5 bases). The CDR3 consists of 12 residues. Looked up from germline, CDR1 is GTSNPN and CDR2 is SVGIG (reference sequence). V was pared by 5 bases and J by 5 bases, with 12 bases between. CDR3 sequence: CAWGRQRTEAFF. Here the CDR3 DNA reads TGTGCCTGGGGACGACAGAGGACTGAAGCTTTCTTT. Combining the CDR3 with reference TRBV30 and TRBJ1-1 gives the whole variable domain SQTIHQWPATLVQPVGSPLSLECTVEGTSNPNLYWYRQAAGRGLQLLFYSVGIGQISSEVPQNLSASRPQDRQFILSSKKLLLSDSGFYLCAWGRQRTEAFFGQGTRLTVV.

A few counts support this clonotype. The V gene is TRBV27, the J gene TRBJ1-3, with 7 bases fitting TRBD1. J lost 0 bases, V lost 5 bases, and 7 bases had no gene match. This CDR3 spans 16 amino acids. The V gene's germline CDR1 is MNHEY and CDR2 SMNVEV (reference sequence). CDR3 loop: CASSLTGEYSGNTIYF. CDR3 sequence (DNA): TGTGCCAGCAGTCTAACAGGGGAATACTCTGGAAACACCATATATTTT.

This clonotype was found a few times. The chain joins TRBV5-1 to TRBJ2-1; 12 nucleotides agree with TRBD2. The germline V gene encodes CDR1 SGHRS and CDR2 YFSETQ. The CDR3 covers 15 residues. V lost 4 bases and J lost 7; bases outside the gene matches: 6. CDR3 loop: CASSLWTSGMNEQFF. CDR3 coding DNA: TGCGCCAGCAGCCTATGGACTAGCGGGATGAATGAGCAGTTCTTC.

V usage is TRBV19 and J usage is TRBJ1-1, with a tentative D call TRBD1 (6 bases). From germline, CDR1 is LNHDA and CDR2 SQIVND (reference sequence). Trimming stripped 6 bases from V and 0 bases from J, with 20 bases between. This CDR3 region has 17 residues. The CDR3 bases are TGTGCCAGTAGGAGCACAGGGTTGGGGGCCATGAACACTGAAGCTTTCTTT. Its translation is CASRSTGLGAMNTEAFF.

This clonotype was seen many times. The rearrangement uses TRBV7-9 and TRBJ2-7; no definite D call. Germline CDR1 is SEHNR and CDR2 is FQNEAQ (reference sequence). The CDR3 is 14 residues long. Trimming took off 3 bases at V and 0 bases at J, with 9 bases between the two ends. The CDR3 loop reads CASSFPLSSYEQYF. In nucleotides, the CDR3 is TGTGCCAGCAGCTTTCCCTTGAGCTCCTACGAGCAGTACTTC.

The chain recombines TRBV3-1 with TRBJ2-3, with 10 bases matching TRBD2. CDR1 LGHDT and CDR2 YNNKEL come from the germline V gene (reference sequence). V lost 4 bases to trimming and J lost 5 bases; unmatched junction nucleotides: 6. The CDR3 totals 15 residues. The CDR3 DNA follows: TGTGCCAGCAGCCCCTCTAGCGGGAGCGGAGATACGCAGTATTTT. It yields the protein CASSPSSGSGDTQYF.

The chain recombines TRBV5-1 with TRBJ2-2; D possibly corresponds to TRBD1 (6 bases). The CDR3 sequence is 16 residues long. CDR1 is SGHRS and CDR2 is YFSETQ in the germline V gene. V was pared by 0 bases and J by 3 bases, with 12 bases between. The CDR3 nucleotides are TGCGCCAGCAGCTTGGGGTGGGACACCGACACCGGGGAGCTGTTTTTT. Translated: CASSLGWDTDTGELFF.

V and J are TRBV11-2 and TRBJ2-7; the D gene is possibly TRBD1 (6 bases). Trimming pared 3 bases from V and 0 bases from J, leaving 9 bases between. The CDR3 contains 14 residues. Germline loops: CDR1 SGHAT, CDR2 FQNNGV. The CDR3 spells CASSFGTNSYEQYF. In DNA, the CDR3 is TGTGCCAGCAGCTTTGGGACAAACTCCTACGAGCAGTACTTC.

This chain links TRBV19 with TRBJ1-2; D is undetermined. V was clipped by 4 bases and J by 5 bases, with 5 bases between them. The CDR3 consists of 11 residues. The germline CDR1 and CDR2 sequences are LNHDA and SQIVND (reference sequence). CDR3: CASSTRYGYTF. As DNA, the CDR3 is TGTGCCAGTAGTACCCGTTATGGCTACACCTTC.

The rearrangement links TRBV7-8 to TRBJ2-2, with 7 bases aligning to TRBD2. The CDR3 covers 14 residues. CDR1 is SGHVS and CDR2 is FQNEAQ in the germline V gene. With V trimmed by 5 bases and J by 9 bases, 9 bases remained unmatched. CDR3 nucleotides: TGTGCCAGCAGCGGCGGGAGTCCGACCTGGGAGCTGTTTTTT. Protein sequence: CASSGGSPTWELFF.

The chain employs TRBV7-3 and TRBJ2-5; D is undetermined. CDR1 SGHTA and CDR2 FQGTGA come from the germline V gene. The CDR3 loop spans 13 amino acids. The ends were cut back, 1 base at V and 4 bases at J, with 7 bases in the middle. Written as DNA, the CDR3 is TGTGCCAGCAGCTTAAGGCGTGGAGAGACCCAGTACTTC. Its translation is CASSLRRGETQYF.

This clonotype was observed a few times. The genes are TRBV9 and TRBJ2-5; 7 bases match TRBD2. Germline CDR1 SGDLS, CDR2 YYNGEE. The CDR3 totals 14 residues. The trim removed 3 bases at V and 2 bases at J, leaving 4 bases unmatched. Written as DNA, the CDR3 is TGTGCCAGCAGCGCTGGGACTATTCAAGAGACCCAGTACTTC. It codes for CASSAGTIQETQYF.

This rearrangement joins TRBV12-3 or TRBV12-4 to TRBJ1-1; D is unresolved. The ends were cut back, 8 bases at V and 0 bases at J, with 10 bases in the middle. The CDR3 length is 13 residues. For the CDR3, the DNA is TGTGCCAGCTTACCCAACTTGAACACTGAAGCTTTCTTT. This encodes CASLPNLNTEAFF.

In this sample, this clonotype turned up many times. This rearrangement joins TRBV7-2 to TRBJ1-2; D is undetermined. The germline CDR1 and CDR2 sequences are SGHTA and FQGNSA. CDR3 length equals 13 residues. V lost 11 bases, J lost 0 bases, and 13 bases lay in between. The DNA for the CDR3 is TGTGCCGACACGGTGTGGGCTAACTATGGCTACACCTTC. It is translated as CADTVWANYGYTF.

This clonotype was counted only a few times. The chain is built from TRBV7-9 and TRBJ2-5; 8 bases fit TRBD1. The CDR3 is made up of 16 amino acids. Trimming cost V 2 bases and J 3 bases; bases outside gene matches: 8. Germline lookup yields CDR1 SEHNR and CDR2 FQNEAQ (reference sequence). CDR3 in amino acids: CASSLSQGDGEETQYF. The CDR3 DNA reads as TGTGCCAGCAGCTTATCACAGGGGGATGGCGAAGAGACCCAGTACTTC. Full variable domain (outside the CDR3, taken from reference TRBV7-9 and TRBJ2-5): DTGVSQNPRHKITKRGQNVTFRCDPISEHNRLYWYRQTLGQGPEFLTYFQNEAQLEKSRLLSDRFSAERPKGSFSTLEIQRTEQGDSAMYLCASSLSQGDGEETQYFGPGTRLLVL.

This clonotype was recorded a few times. The chain is built from TRBV20-1 and TRBJ2-3; 9 bases line up with TRBD2. After removal of 6 bases from V and 4 bases from J, the junction contained 11 bases not matched to a gene. CDR3 length: 15 residues. In germline, CDR1 is DFQATT, CDR2 SNEGSKA (reference sequence). CDR3 DNA sequence: TGCAGTGCGACTTCTGGGACTAGCATCGCAGATACGCAGTATTTT. It is translated as CSATSGTSIADTQYF.

The chain has TRBV11-2 and TRBJ2-7, with TRBD2 matching over 7 bases. Germline values: CDR1 SGHAT, CDR2 FQNNGV. V shed 7 bases and J 2 bases; nucleotides not matched to a gene: 5. The CDR3 consists of 13 residues. CDR3 amino acids: CASTPGLAYEQYF. The CDR3 coding sequence is TGTGCCAGCACGCCCGGACTAGCCTACGAGCAGTACTTC. Full variable domain (remainder filled in from reference TRBV11-2 and TRBJ2-7): EAGVAQSPRYKIIEKRQSVAFWCNPISGHATLYWYQQILGQGPKLLIQFQNNGVVDDSQLPKDRFSAERLKGVDSTLKIQPAKLEDSAVYLCASTPGLAYEQYFGPGTRLTVT.

This clonotype was observed a few times. The rearrangement joins TRBV6-5 to TRBJ2-7; 7 bases map to TRBD1. Germline CDR1 MNHEY, CDR2 SVGAGI. V shed 5 bases and J 2 bases; nucleotides not matched to a gene: 9. The CDR3 has 15 amino acids. CDR3: CASSPERQGPYEQYF. The CDR3 DNA reads TGTGCCAGCAGTCCCGAAAGACAGGGACCCTACGAGCAGTACTTC.